These T cell receptor beta chains were read from a single sample in a study of graft-versus-host responses after intestinal transplantation. Libraries were prepared by immunoSEQ multiplex PCR; TCRdb keeps only in-frame clonotypes and omits some of them. The profile shows some 87,000 clones, over 80% of them singletons. Antigen specificity for these receptors is unknown. Sample: unstimulated CD8+ T cells sorted from spleen or lymph node cells, taken before transplant. These receptor sequences come from a human donor who was the organ donor for an intestinal transplant. CDR3s include the opening cysteine and the closing phenylalanine or tryptophan. A D gene is named only where the DNA matches it firmly. Where a row states a size, it is once, few, many or the class of an expanded clone; other rows omit it.

>-|TRBV10-2|-|TRBJ1-2
TGCGCCAGCAGCGCAGATTCAGGGGCCGGGGACTATGGCTACACCTTC
CASSADSGAGDYGYTF
>once|TRBV19|-|TRBJ1-5
TGTGCCAGTACGAGGAGACCCCATCAGCCCCAGCATTTT
CASTRRPHQPQHF
>-|TRBV19|TRBD1|TRBJ1-4
TGTGCCAGTAGGAGGACAGGGGCCGTAGGACGGGTTTACGGGGAAAAACTGTTTTTT
CASRRTGAVGRVYGEKLFF
>-|TRBV2|-|TRBJ1-5
TGTGCCAGCAGTGTGAGCAGGTCAAGCAATCAGCCCCAGCATTTT
CASSVSRSSNQPQHF
>-|TRBV19|-|TRBJ2-7
TGTGCCAGTAGTCCATATACAGGGTCTCAGCAGTACTTC
CASSPYTGSQQYF
>-|TRBV2|-|TRBJ2-1
TGTGCCAGCGGTGAAGGGCAGGGGAGCAATGAGCAGTTCTTC
CASGEGQGSNEQFF
>-|TRBV19|-|TRBJ1-2
TGTGCCAGTAGTATAGCGGGTCCCAGGGACTATGGCTACACCTTC
CASSIAGPRDYGYTF
>once|TRBV7-9|TRBD1|TRBJ1-1
TGTGCCAGCAGCTCTTTCTCGACAGGGAGAGATATGAACACTGAAGCTTTCTTT
CASSSFSTGRDMNTEAFF
>-|TRBV4-1|TRBD1|TRBJ1-1
TGCGCCAGCAGCCCCGGGACAGGGGGCGGGATGAACACTGAAGCTTTCTTT
CASSPGTGGGMNTEAFF
>-|TRBV11-2|TRBD1|TRBJ2-7
TGTGCCAGCAAGACAGGGTACTTTAGCGAGCAGTACTTC
CASKTGYFSEQYF
>-|TRBV28|TRBD2|TRBJ2-5
TGTGCCAGCAGCCCACTAGCGTTACAAGAGACCCAGTACTTC
CASSPLALQETQYF
>-|TRBV7-9|TRBD1|TRBJ1-1
TGTGCCAGCAGCTTAGCGGACAGGTTTATCCCTGAAGCTTTCTTT
CASSLADRFIPEAFF
>-|TRBV19|TRBD2|TRBJ2-7
TGTGCCAGTAGTATAGAGGGGACTAGCGGGCCTTACGAGCAGTACTTC
CASSIEGTSGPYEQYF
>few|TRBV6-5|-|TRBJ2-1
TGTGCCAGCAGTTTGGGCCCCTCCTACAATGAGCAGTTCTTC
CASSLGPSYNEQFF
>-|TRBV7-3|-|TRBJ2-2
TGTGCCAGCAGCACGCCGTTGTCTAGTGGCGGGGAGCTGTTTTTT
CASSTPLSSGGELFF
>-|TRBV10-3|TRBD2|TRBJ2-3
TGTGCCATCAGCAGATCCCGGGGACTAGCGGGATTTGGGGATACGCAGTATTTT
CAISRSRGLAGFGDTQYF
>few|TRBV5-4|-|TRBJ2-7
TGTGCCACCGGACCAGGGAGGCACGAGCAGTACTTC
CATGPGRHEQYF
>-|TRBV18|-|TRBJ1-4
TGTGCCAGCTCACCACCGATAAGAGGATTGCTGACAAAACTGTTTTTT
CASSPPIRGLLTKLFF
>-|TRBV6-1|TRBD1|TRBJ1-2
TGTGCCAGCAGTGAGATACTGGGACAGGAGCACCCTGAAGGCTACACCTTC
CASSEILGQEHPEGYTF
>few|TRBV5-6|-|TRBJ2-7
TGTGCCAGCAGCCTAATACCCAGGTCAGGAGAGCAGTACTTC
CASSLIPRSGEQYF
>-|TRBV9|-|TRBJ2-7
TGTGCCAGCAGCCACGAGGACAGACCGTACGAGCAGTACTTC
CASSHEDRPYEQYF
>-|TRBV7-9|-|TRBJ2-7
TGTGCCAGCATCCAGGACTCAAATCACTACGAGCAGTACTTC
CASIQDSNHYEQYF
>-|TRBV19|TRBD2|TRBJ2-5
TGTGCCAGTAGCACAAAGGCGGGGGGGTATCCCCCAACTTCAGAGACCCAGTACTTC
CASSTKAGGYPPTSETQYF
>-|TRBV27|TRBD1|TRBJ1-2
TGTGCCAGCAGTCCGCGGACAGGGAGCTATGGCTACACCTTC
CASSPRTGSYGYTF
>-|TRBV7-2|-|TRBJ2-7
TGTGCCAGCAGCTTAGGGCCCCGTTACGAGCAGTACTTC
CASSLGPRYEQYF
>once|TRBV29-1|TRBD1|TRBJ2-7
TGCAGCGTCGTCCTCGGGACAGGAAGGGGCGAGCAGTACTTC
CSVVLGTGRGEQYF
>-|TRBV13|-|TRBJ2-7
TGTGCCAGCAGTCCCGCGGACACTTACGAGCAGTACTTC
CASSPADTYEQYF
>once|TRBV6-5|TRBD2|TRBJ2-1
TGTGCCAGCTGCGTAGCGGGGATCGGCCACAATGAGCAGTTCTTC
CASCVAGIGHNEQFF
>-|TRBV4-1|-|TRBJ2-1
TGCGCCAGCAGCCAAGGCGCTGCGGGACTGCAGTTCTTC
CASSQGAAGLQFF
>-|TRBV9|TRBD1|TRBJ2-5
TGTGCCAGCAGCGCCGTTCCGGGACAGGGCCTAGAGACCCAGTACTTC
CASSAVPGQGLETQYF
>-|TRBV11-2|TRBD1|TRBJ2-7
TGTGCCAGCAGCGCCAGGGACAGGGACTACGAGCAGTACTTC
CASSARDRDYEQYF
>-|TRBV4-3|-|TRBJ2-7
TGCGCCAGCAGCCACTGGGCGCAGGGCAACGAGCAGTACTTC
CASSHWAQGNEQYF
>-|TRBV28|TRBD1|TRBJ2-7
TGTGCCAGCAGTTTGGGACAGCAACTCGAGCAGTACTTC
CASSLGQQLEQYF
>-|TRBV29-1|TRBD1|TRBJ2-7
TGCAGCCCCGGGGACAGGCCCTACGAGCAGTACTTC
CSPGDRPYEQYF
>-|TRBV11-3|TRBD1|TRBJ1-6
TGTGCCAGCAGCTTACGAGACCGGGACAGGGGGGATTCACCCCTCCACTTT
CASSLRDRDRGDSPLHF
>-|TRBV7-9|TRBD2|TRBJ2-1
TGTGCCAGCAGCCACCTAAGCGGGGGGGCCTACAATGAGCAGTTCTTC
CASSHLSGGAYNEQFF
>-|TRBV2|TRBD1|TRBJ2-7
TGTGCCAGCAGTGGGACAGGGGGCAAGGACGAGCAGTACTTC
CASSGTGGKDEQYF
>-|TRBV5-4|TRBD2|TRBJ2-3
TGTGCCAGCAGTACTAGCGGGGACTATACGCAGTATTTT
CASSTSGDYTQYF
>-|TRBV7-2|-|TRBJ1-4
TGTGCCAGCAGCTTCCGGGGGGTGGTTGAAAAACTGTTTTTT
CASSFRGVVEKLFF
>-|TRBV19|TRBD1|TRBJ2-2
TGTGCCAGTAGTCCCCGACAGGGGGGCGGGGAGCTGTTTTTT
CASSPRQGGGELFF
>-|TRBV27|-|TRBJ2-7
TGTGCCAGCAGTTACGGACTTACCTACGAGCAGTACTTC
CASSYGLTYEQYF
>-|TRBV6-5|TRBD1|TRBJ1-1
TGTGCCAGCAGTGAGGGACAGGGTATCACTGAAGCTTTCTTT
CASSEGQGITEAFF
>-|TRBV6-5|-|TRBJ1-1
TGTGCCAGCAGTCACGACAGCTTCATGAACACTGAAGCTTTCTTT
CASSHDSFMNTEAFF
>-|TRBV2|-|TRBJ2-3
TGTGCCAGCAACCCTCAATCTAGCGCAACCACAGATACGCAGTATTTT
CASNPQSSATTDTQYF
>-|TRBV9|TRBD2|TRBJ2-1
TGTGCAAGCGATGGTAGCGGGATAGCGGTTATAAATGAGCAGTTCTTC
CASDGSGIAVINEQFF
>-|TRBV5-1|-|TRBJ2-3
TGCGCCAGCGAGGGGCAGTATTTT
CASEGQYF
>-|TRBV27|-|TRBJ1-2
TGTGCCAGCAGTTTGGGGCCGCGGTCGAGCTATGGCTACACCTTC
CASSLGPRSSYGYTF
>-|TRBV5-1|TRBD1|TRBJ2-7
TGCGCCAGCAGCTTGGCTGACAGGGAGTACGAGCAGTACTTC
CASSLADREYEQYF
>-|TRBV5-8|-|TRBJ2-3
TGTGCCAGCAGCTTGGGCGGCCCCGGCACAGATACGCAGTATTTT
CASSLGGPGTDTQYF
>-|TRBV7-3|-|TRBJ2-5
TGTGCCAGCAGCTTAAGTTGCACCTTGCAAGGAGCGGAGACCCAGTACTTC
CASSLSCTLQGAETQYF
>-|TRBV7-9|TRBD2|TRBJ2-4
TGTGCCAGCAGCGGGGGACTAGCGGGAGACATTCAGTACTTC
CASSGGLAGDIQYF
>-|TRBV27|-|TRBJ2-5
TGTGCCAGCAGTTTGCTAGCAGATGGGGCCCAGTACTTC
CASSLLADGAQYF
>-|TRBV6-6|-|TRBJ1-6
TGTGCCAGCAGTGGGGGCCCAGACCTCCACTTT
CASSGGPDLHF
>once|TRBV5-5|TRBD1|TRBJ2-1
TGTGCCAGCACCCCGGAGGGGACAGGCCCTTACGGTGAGCAGTTCTTC
CASTPEGTGPYGEQFF
>-|TRBV4-2|-|TRBJ2-2
TGTGCCAGCAGCCAGCCCCCGGACAGACCTTTGGGCGCGAACACCGGGGAGCTGTTTTTT
CASSQPPDRPLGANTGELFF
>-|TRBV25-1|-|TRBJ2-7
TGTGCCAGCAGTGATGACCGGGAGTGGGGGAACGAGCAGTACTTC
CASSDDREWGNEQYF
>-|TRBV27|-|TRBJ1-1
TGTGCCAGCAGTCCTGGGACAAGCATGAACACTGAAGCTTTCTTT
CASSPGTSMNTEAFF
>-|TRBV5-8|-|TRBJ2-7
TGTGCCAGCAGCCAAAGTTCCTGGGACACATCTTACTACGAGCAGTACTTC
CASSQSSWDTSYYEQYF
>-|TRBV27|-|TRBJ2-5
TGTGCCAGCAGTCCGGAAGAGCGCTGGGAGACCCAGTACTTC
CASSPEERWETQYF